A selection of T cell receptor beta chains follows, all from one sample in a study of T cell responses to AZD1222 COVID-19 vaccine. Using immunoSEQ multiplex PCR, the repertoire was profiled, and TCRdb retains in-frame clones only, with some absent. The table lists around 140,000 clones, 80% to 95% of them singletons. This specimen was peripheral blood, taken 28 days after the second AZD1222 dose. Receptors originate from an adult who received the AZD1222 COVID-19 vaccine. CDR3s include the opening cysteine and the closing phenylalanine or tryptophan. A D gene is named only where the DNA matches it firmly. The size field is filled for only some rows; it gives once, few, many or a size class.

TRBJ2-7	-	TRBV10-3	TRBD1	TGTGCCATCAGGACAGGGGTGGGCGAGCAGTACTTC	CAIRTGVGEQYF
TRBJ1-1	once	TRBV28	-	TGTGCCAGCACCAAGGGACGGACAACTGAAGCTTTCTTT	CASTKGRTTEAFF
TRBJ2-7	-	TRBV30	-	TGTGCCTGGAACGGGGGCAGTGAGCAGTACTTC	CAWNGGSEQYF
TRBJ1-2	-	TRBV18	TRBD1	TGTGCCAGCTCACCGGGGACAGGTGACTACACCTTC	CASSPGTGDYTF
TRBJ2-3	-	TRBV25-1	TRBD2	TGTGCCAGCAGTATAGCGGGGGGTACAGATACGCAGTATTTT	CASSIAGGTDTQYF
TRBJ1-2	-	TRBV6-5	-	TGTGCCAGCAGTTACTCGATCGGCGGAGGGTTTGGCTACACCTTC	CASSYSIGGGFGYTF
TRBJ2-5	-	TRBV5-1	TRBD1	TGCGCCAGCAGCCTAAGGGACAGCCAAGAGACCCAGTACTTC	CASSLRDSQETQYF
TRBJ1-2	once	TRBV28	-	TGTGCCAGCAGTTTACAGGGTCCGGGGGGCTACACCTTC	CASSLQGPGGYTF
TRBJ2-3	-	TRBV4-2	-	TGTGCCAGCAGCCAAGGGCAGGACACAGATACGCAGTATTTT	CASSQGQDTDTQYF
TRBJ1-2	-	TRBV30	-	TGTGCCTGCCACCCAGAGGGGTCTAACTATGGCTACACCTTC	CACHPEGSNYGYTF
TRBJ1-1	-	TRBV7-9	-	TGTGCCAGCAGCTCCTCGGGGAGGGGGGGCACTGAAGCTTTCTTT	CASSSSGRGGTEAFF
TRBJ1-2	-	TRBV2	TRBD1	TGTGCCAGCAGCGGGACAGCTCCTACATCGGGCTACACCTTC	CASSGTAPTSGYTF
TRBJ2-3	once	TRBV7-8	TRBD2	TGTGCCAGCAGGCCCCTAGCGGGGGGGTTAGATACGCAGTATTTT	CASRPLAGGLDTQYF
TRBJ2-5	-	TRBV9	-	TGTGCCAGCAGCCCCGGGACCATTCTAACGGAGACCCAGTACTTC	CASSPGTILTETQYF
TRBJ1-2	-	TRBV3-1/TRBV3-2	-	TGTGCCAGCAGCCAAGACCCGGGGGCAGACTATGGCTACACCTTC	CASSQDPGADYGYTF
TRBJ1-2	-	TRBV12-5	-	TGTGCTAGTGTTTCAGAAGGGGTAATGAGGGGCTACACCTTC	CASVSEGVMRGYTF
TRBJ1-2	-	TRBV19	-	TGTGCCAGTAGTATTGCCCTTCATCTGGGCTACACCTTC	CASSIALHLGYTF
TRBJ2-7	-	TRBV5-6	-	TGTGCCAGCAGCCTACCTAGCGACTGGGACAGCTACGAGCAGTACTTC	CASSLPSDWDSYEQYF
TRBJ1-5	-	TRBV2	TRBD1	TGTGCCAGCAGTCCTGCCGGTGGGACAGGGGGGTCTCAGCCCCAGCATTTT	CASSPAGGTGGSQPQHF
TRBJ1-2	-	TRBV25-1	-	TGTGCCAGCAGTCAAGATGGCTACACCTTC	CASSQDGYTF
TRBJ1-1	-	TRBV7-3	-	TGTGCCAGCAGCTTTGGCTTATCTGAAGCTTTCTTT	CASSFGLSEAFF
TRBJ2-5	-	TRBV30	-	TGTGCCTGGAGTGGTACGGGACAAGAGACCCAGTACTTC	CAWSGTGQETQYF
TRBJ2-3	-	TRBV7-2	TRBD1	TGTGCCAGCAGCTTACACAGGGGCGACACAGATACGCAGTATTTT	CASSLHRGDTDTQYF
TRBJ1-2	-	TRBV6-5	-	TGTGCCAGCAGAGCTCCGGGATCCAACTATGGCTACACCTTC	CASRAPGSNYGYTF